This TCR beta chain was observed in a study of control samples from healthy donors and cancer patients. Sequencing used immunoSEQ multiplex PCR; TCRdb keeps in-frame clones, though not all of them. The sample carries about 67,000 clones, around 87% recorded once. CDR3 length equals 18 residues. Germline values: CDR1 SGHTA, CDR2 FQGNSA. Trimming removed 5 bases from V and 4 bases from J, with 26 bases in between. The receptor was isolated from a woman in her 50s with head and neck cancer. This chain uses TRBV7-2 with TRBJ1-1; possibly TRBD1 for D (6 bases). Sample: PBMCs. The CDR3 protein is CASSPVPGESLGGTEAFF. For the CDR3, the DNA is TGTGCCAGCAGCCCGGTCCCAGGGGAAAGTTTAGGTGGCACTGAAGCTTTCTTT.